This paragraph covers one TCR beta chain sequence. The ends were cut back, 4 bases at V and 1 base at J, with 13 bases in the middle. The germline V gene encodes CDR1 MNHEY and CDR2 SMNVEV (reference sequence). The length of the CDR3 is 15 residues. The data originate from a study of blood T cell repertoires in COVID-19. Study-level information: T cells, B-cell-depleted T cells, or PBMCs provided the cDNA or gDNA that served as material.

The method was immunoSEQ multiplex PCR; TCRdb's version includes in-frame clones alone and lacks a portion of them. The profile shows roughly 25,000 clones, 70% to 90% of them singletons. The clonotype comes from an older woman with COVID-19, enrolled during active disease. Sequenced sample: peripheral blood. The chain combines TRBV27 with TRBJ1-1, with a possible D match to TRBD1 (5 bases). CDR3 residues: CASSSTGLWNTEAFF. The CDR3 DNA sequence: TGTGCCAGCAGTTCTACGGGACTCTGGAACACTGAAGCTTTCTTT.